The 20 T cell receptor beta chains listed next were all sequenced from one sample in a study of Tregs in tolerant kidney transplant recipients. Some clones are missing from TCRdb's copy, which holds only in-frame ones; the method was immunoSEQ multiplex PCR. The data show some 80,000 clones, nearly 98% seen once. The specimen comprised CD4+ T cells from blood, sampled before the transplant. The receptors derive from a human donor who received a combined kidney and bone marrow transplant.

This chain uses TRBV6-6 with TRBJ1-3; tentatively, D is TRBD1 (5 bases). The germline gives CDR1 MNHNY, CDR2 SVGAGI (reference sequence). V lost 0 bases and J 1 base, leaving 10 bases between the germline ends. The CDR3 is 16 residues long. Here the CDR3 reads CASSYSIGASGNTIYF. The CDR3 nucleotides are TGTGCCAGCAGTTACTCGATAGGGGCTTCTGGAAACACCATATATTTT.

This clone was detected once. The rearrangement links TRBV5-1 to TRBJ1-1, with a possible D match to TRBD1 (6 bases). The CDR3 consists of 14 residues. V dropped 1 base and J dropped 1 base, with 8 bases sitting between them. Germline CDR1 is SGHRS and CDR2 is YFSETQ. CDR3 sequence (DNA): TGCGCCAGCAGCTTGTTGGGGGCGAACACTGAAGCTTTCTTT. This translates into CASSLLGANTEAFF.

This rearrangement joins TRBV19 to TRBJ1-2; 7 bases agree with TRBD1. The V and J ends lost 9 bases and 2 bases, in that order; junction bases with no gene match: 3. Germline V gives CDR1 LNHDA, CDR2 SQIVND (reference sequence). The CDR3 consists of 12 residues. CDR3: CASQQGNYGYTF. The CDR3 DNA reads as TGTGCCAGCCAACAGGGGAACTATGGCTACACCTTC.

The CDR3 is CASSTQGYEQYF. The CDR3 DNA sequence: TGTGCCAGTAGTACTCAGGGTTACGAGCAGTACTTC. J is TRBJ2-7 and V is TRBV19; tentative D call: TRBD1 (5 bases). The CDR3 runs to 12 residues. Germline CDR1 LNHDA, CDR2 SQIVND (reference sequence). Trimming stripped 4 bases from V and 4 bases from J, with 8 bases between.

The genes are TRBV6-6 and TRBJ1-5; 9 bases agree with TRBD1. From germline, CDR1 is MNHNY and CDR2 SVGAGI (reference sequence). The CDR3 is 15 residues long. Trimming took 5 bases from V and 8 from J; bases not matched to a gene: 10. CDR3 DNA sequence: TGTGCCAGCAGTCCCCTTACAGGGGGCCATAAGCCCCAGCATTTT. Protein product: CASSPLTGGHKPQHF.

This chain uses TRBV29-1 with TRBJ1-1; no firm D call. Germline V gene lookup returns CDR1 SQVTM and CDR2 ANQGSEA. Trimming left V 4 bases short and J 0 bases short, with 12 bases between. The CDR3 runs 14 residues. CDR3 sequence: CSVGRVSMNTEAFF. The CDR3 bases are TGCAGCGTTGGACGGGTATCTATGAACACTGAAGCTTTCTTT.

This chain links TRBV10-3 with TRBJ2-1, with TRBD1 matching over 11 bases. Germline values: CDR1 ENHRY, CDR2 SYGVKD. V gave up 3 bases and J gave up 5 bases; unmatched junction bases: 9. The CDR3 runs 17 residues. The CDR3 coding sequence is TGTGCCATCAGTGAATTGAGTGGGACAGGGGGGAACAATGAGCAGTTCTTC. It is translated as CAISELSGTGGNNEQFF.

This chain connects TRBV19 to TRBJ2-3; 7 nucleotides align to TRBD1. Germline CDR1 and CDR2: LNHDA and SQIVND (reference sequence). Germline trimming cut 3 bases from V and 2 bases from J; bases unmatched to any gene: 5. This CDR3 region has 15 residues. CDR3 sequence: CASSMSGTDTDTQYF. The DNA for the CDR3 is TGTGCCAGTAGTATGTCCGGGACAGACACAGATACGCAGTATTTT.

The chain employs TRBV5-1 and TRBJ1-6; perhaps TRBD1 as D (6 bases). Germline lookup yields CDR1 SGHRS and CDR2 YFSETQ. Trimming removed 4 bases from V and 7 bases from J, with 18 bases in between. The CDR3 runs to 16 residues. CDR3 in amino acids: CASSQLNGQKNSPLHF. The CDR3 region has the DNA TGCGCCAGCAGCCAATTAAATGGACAGAAAAATTCACCCCTCCACTTT.

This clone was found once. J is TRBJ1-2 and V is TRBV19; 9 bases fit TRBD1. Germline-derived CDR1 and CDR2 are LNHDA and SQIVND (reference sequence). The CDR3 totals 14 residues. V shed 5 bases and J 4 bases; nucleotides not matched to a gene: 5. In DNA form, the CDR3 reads TGTGCCAGTAGTGCGGACAGGGGAGCCTATGGCTACACCTTC. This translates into CASSADRGAYGYTF. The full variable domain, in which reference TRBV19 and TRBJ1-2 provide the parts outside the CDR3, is DGGITQSPKYLFRKEGQNVTLSCEQNLNHDAMYWYRQDPGQGLRLIYYSQIVNDFQKGDIAEGYSVSREKKESFPLTVTSAQKNPTAFYLCASSADRGAYGYTFGSGTRLTVV.

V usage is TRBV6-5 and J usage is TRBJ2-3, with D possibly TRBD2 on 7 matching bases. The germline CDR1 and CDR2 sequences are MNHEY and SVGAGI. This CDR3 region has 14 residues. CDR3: CAISRGGLGDTQYF. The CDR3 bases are TGTGCGATCTCGAGGGGGGGGCTGGGGGATACGCAGTATTTT.

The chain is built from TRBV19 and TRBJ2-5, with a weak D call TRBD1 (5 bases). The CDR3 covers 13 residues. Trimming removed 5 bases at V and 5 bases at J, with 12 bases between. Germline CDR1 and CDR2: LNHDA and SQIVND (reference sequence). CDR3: CASSRKGSETQYF. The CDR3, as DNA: TGTGCCAGTAGTCGGAAGGGGTCGGAGACCCAGTACTTC. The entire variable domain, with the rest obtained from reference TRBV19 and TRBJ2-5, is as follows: DGGITQSPKYLFRKEGQNVTLSCEQNLNHDAMYWYRQDPGQGLRLIYYSQIVNDFQKGDIAEGYSVSREKKESFPLTVTSAQKNPTAFYLCASSRKGSETQYFGPGTRLLVL.

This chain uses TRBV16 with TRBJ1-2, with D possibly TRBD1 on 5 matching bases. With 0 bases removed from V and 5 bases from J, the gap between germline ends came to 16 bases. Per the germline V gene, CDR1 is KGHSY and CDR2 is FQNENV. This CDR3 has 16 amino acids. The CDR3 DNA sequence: TGTGCCAGCAGCCAATCCCCGCGGGGGAGGGGATATGGCTACACCTTC. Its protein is CASSQSPRGRGYGYTF.

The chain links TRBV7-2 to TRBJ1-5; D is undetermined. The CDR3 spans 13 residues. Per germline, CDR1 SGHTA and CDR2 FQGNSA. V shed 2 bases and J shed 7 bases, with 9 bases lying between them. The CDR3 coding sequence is TGTGCCAGCAGCTTATCCCGGGGACAGCCCCAGCATTTT. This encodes CASSLSRGQPQHF.

CDR3: CASSQETRLSGGLTYEQYF. CDR3 coding DNA: TGCGCCAGCAGCCAAGAAACCCGCCTTAGCGGGGGACTAACCTACGAGCAGTACTTC. The rearrangement uses TRBV4-3 and TRBJ2-7, with TRBD2 identical over 9 bases. CDR3 length equals 19 residues. CDR1 LGHNA and CDR2 YSLEER come from the germline V gene. Trimming cost V 0 bases and J 2 bases; bases outside gene matches: 14.

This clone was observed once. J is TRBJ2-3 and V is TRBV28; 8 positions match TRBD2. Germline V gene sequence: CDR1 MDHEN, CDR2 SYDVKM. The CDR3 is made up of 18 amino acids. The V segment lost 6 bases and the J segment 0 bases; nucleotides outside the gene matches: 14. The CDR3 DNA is TGTGCCAGCAGCCCCCACATGGGGGCGGGGGGAAGCACAGATACGCAGTATTTT. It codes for CASSPHMGAGGSTDTQYF.

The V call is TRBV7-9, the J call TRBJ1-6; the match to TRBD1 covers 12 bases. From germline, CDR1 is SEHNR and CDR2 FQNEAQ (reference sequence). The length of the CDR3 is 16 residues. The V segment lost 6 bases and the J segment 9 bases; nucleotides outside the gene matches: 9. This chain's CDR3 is CASSPGTGGSFSPLHF. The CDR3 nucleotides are TGTGCCAGCAGTCCCGGGACAGGGGGCTCTTTTTCACCCCTCCACTTT.

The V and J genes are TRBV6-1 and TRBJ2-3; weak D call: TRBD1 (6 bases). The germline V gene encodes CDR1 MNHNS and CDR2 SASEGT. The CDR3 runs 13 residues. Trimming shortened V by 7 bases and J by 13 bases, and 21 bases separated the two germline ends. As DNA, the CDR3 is TGTGCCAGCAACCTCCGACAGGCGCGTTCAAAGTATTTT. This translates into CASNLRQARSKYF.

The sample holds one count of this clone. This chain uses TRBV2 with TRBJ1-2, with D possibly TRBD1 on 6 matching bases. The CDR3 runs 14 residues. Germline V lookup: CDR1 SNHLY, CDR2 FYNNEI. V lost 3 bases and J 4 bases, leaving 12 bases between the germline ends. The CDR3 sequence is CASSEPGVSYGYTF. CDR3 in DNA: TGTGCCAGCAGTGAGCCAGGGGTGAGCTATGGCTACACCTTC. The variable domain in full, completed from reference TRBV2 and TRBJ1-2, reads EPEVTQTPSHQVTQMGQEVILRCVPISNHLYFYWYRQILGQKVEFLVSFYNNEISEKSEIFDDQFSVERPDGSNFTLKIRSTKLEDSAMYFCASSEPGVSYGYTFGSGTRLTVV.

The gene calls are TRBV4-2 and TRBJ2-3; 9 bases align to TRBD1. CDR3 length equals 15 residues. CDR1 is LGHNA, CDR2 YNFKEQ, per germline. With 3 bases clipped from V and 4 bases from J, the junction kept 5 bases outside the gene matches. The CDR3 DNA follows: TGTGCCAGCAGCCATGACAGGGGGGCGTCAGATACGCAGTATTTT. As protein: CASSHDRGASDTQYF.